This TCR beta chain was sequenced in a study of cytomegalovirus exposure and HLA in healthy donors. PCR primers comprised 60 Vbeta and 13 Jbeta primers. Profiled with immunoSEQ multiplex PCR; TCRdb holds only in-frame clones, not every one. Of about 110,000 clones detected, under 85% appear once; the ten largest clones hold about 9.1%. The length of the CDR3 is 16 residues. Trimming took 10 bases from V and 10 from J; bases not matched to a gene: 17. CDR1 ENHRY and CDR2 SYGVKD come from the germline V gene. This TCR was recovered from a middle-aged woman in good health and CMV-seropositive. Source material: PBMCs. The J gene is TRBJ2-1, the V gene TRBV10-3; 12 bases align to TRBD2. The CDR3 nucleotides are TGTGCCACCTATCACTCCACTAGCGGGAGGATAGGCGAGCAGTTCTTC. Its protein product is CATYHSTSGRIGEQFF.